The 9 T cell receptor beta chains in this list originate from one sample, sequenced in a study of T-cell reconstitution after alpha-beta-depleted transplantation in children. Preparation of the TCRbeta library was carried out with unique molecular identifiers. TCRdb re-analysed the PCR reads in MiXCR, keeping a single row per CDR3 protein. This repertoire shows more than 75,000 distinct CDR3 sequences, about 25% found once; its top ten account for about a fifth. Sequenced material: PBMCs, taken before TCRalphabeta/CD19-depleted stem cell transplant. The receptors come from a boy between 2 and 10 years old with acute lymphoblastic leukemia, due to receive a stem cell transplant.

The DNA for the CDR3 is TGCAGCGTCGAGGGGATGTCTGGCGAGCAGTACTTC. Amino acid sequence: CSVEGMSGEQYF. This rearrangement joins TRBV29-1 to TRBJ2-7; D is perhaps TRBD1 or TRBD2 (5 bases each). The CDR3 loop spans 12 amino acids. Germline values: CDR1 SQVTM, CDR2 ANQGSEA. Trimming took 6 bases from V and 6 from J, leaving 15 bases between them.

This clonotype has only one observation. The V call is TRBV27, the J call TRBJ2-7, with no clear D. The V end was cut by 7 bases, the J end by 5 bases, with 9 bases between. CDR1 and CDR2 from the germline V gene are MNHEY and SMNVEV (reference sequence). The CDR3 is 11 amino acids. CDR3 nucleotide sequence: TGTGCCAGCACTAGTGGAAACGAGCAGTACTTC. Translation gives CASTSGNEQYF.

This clonotype has only a few counts. J is TRBJ1-6 and V is TRBV5-1, with unresolved D. CDR1 is SGHRS and CDR2 is YFSETQ in the germline V gene. The CDR3 has 15 residues. The germline V and J ends were trimmed by 1 base and 9 bases, with 14 bases remaining between them. The DNA for the CDR3 is TGCGCCAGCAGCTTGAATTATGGGAAGGCTTCACCCCTCCACTTT. Amino acids: CASSLNYGKASPLHF.

The chain joins TRBV7-9 to TRBJ2-1, with TRBD2 matching over 13 bases. This CDR3 region has 16 residues. Germline CDR1 and CDR2: SEHNR and FQNEAQ (reference sequence). V lost 5 bases to trimming and J lost 2 bases; unmatched junction nucleotides: 3. This CDR3 reads CASSELAGGAYNEQFF. For the CDR3, the DNA is TGTGCCAGCAGCGAACTAGCGGGAGGGGCCTACAATGAGCAGTTCTTC.

The chain recombines TRBV14 with TRBJ1-1; perhaps TRBD1 as D (5 bases). Germline lookup yields CDR1 SGHDN and CDR2 FVKESK. Trimming removed 3 bases at V and 1 base at J, with 12 bases between. The CDR3 sequence is 15 residues long. CDR3 loop: CASSQGYRSNTEAFF. The CDR3 DNA sequence: TGTGCCAGCAGCCAGGGTTACAGGTCGAACACTGAAGCTTTCTTT.

This clonotype was recorded a few times. The chain joins TRBV6-2 or TRBV6-3 to TRBJ1-3; D gene uncertain. Trimming left V 2 bases short and J 11 bases short, with 10 bases between. Per germline, CDR1 MNHEY and CDR2 SVGEGT. The CDR3 extends over 12 amino acids. The CDR3 loop reads CASSYVGDAIYF. CDR3 bases: TGTGCCAGCAGTTACGTCGGAGACGCCATATATTTT.

This clonotype was seen a few times. This chain links TRBV6-1 with TRBJ2-1; TRBD2 is a possible D gene (5 bases). V dropped 4 bases and J dropped 3 bases, with 16 bases sitting between them. The CDR3 contains 16 residues. Per germline, CDR1 MNHNS and CDR2 SASEGT. CDR3 nucleotide sequence: TGTGCCAGCAGTGTATCAGCGGAAACTCGCTACAATGAGCAGTTCTTC. Its translation: CASSVSAETRYNEQFF.

The V call is TRBV7-3, the J call TRBJ2-1; TRBD2 matches at 10 bases. Germline V gene lookup returns CDR1 SGHTA and CDR2 FQGTGA. This CDR3 is built from 19 residues. V shed 4 bases, J shed 2 bases, and the junction held 14 bases outside the gene matches. In DNA, the CDR3 is TGTGCCAGCAGCTCAGGACTAGCGGCCGATTTTTTCGCCTACAATGAGCAGTTCTTC. Its protein is CASSSGLAADFFAYNEQFF.

This chain joins TRBV3-1 and TRBJ1-4, with TRBD1 matching over 7 bases. V was clipped by 5 bases and J by 8 bases; unmatched bases: 11. The CDR3 length is 15 residues. Looked up from germline, CDR1 is LGHDT and CDR2 is YNNKEL (reference sequence). CDR3 nucleotides: TGTGCCAGCAGCGAGAGACAGGGTTTCGGAGAAAAACTGTTTTTT. Translating it yields CASSERQGFGEKLFF.